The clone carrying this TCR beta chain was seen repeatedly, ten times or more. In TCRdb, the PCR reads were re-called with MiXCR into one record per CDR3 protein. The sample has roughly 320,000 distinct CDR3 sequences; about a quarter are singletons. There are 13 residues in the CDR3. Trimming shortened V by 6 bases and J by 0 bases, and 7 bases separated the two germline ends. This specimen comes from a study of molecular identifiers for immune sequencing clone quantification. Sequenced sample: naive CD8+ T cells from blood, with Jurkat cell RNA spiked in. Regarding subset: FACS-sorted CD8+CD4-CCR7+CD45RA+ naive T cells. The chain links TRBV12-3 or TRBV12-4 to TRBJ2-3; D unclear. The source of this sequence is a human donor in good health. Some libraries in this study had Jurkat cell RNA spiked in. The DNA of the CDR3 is TGTGCCAGCAGGGTATTCAGCACAGATACGCAGTATTTT. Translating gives CASRVFSTDTQYF.